Listed below are T cell receptor beta chains from one sample, sequenced in a study of Graves' ophthalmopathy and Graves' hyperthyroidism. Each CDR3 protein is one row after TCRdb ran MiXCR on the multiplex PCR reads. The sample includes 200,000 to 250,000 distinct CDR3 sequences, 20% to 25% of them seen just once. Input material: peripheral blood. These receptors were taken from a woman aged 45 to 65 with Graves' ophthalmopathy. The CDR3 runs from the conserved cysteine through the conserved F or W.

v_call cdr3_aa
TRBV29-1 CSVEGTGSNQPQHF
TRBV6-5 CASSSSDRYGYTF
TRBV28 CASRLAGSVHEQYF
TRBV6-2/TRBV6-3 CASSPLGSGSYEQYF
TRBV4-2 CASSQDSRGEQYF
TRBV4-2 CASSPGRPGRWNEQYF
TRBV6-1 CASRGGPLRAHYGYTF
TRBV12-3/TRBV12-4 CASSLNGGETQYF
TRBV20-1 CSATTGEAYYEQYF
TRBV4-1 CASSQAGREAKNIQYF
TRBV7-2 CASSRDGIRGETQYF
TRBV6-1 CASSEFSLWTEAFF